These 25 T cell receptor beta chains came from one sample sequenced in a study of blood T cell repertoires in COVID-19. Assay used: immunoSEQ multiplex PCR; TCRdb lists only in-frame clones, some missing. The table has about 190,000 clones, approximately 82% seen once; the top ten hold roughly 2.9%. Sequenced sample: peripheral blood. These receptors all come from a man aged 45-60 years with active or convalescent COVID-19.

The chain links TRBV6-5 to TRBJ2-7; D is undetermined. Trimming pared 4 bases from V and 4 bases from J, leaving 11 bases between. Germline V gives CDR1 MNHEY, CDR2 SVGAGI. This CDR3 comprises 13 residues. The CDR3 loop reads CASSSATLYEQYF. The CDR3 nucleotides read TGTGCCAGCAGTTCCGCTACCCTATACGAGCAGTACTTC.

This clone appeared a single time. The V call is TRBV28, the J call TRBJ1-1, with 7 bases identical to TRBD1. J gave up 4 bases and V 7 bases, and 6 bases lay outside the gene matches. Germline V lookup: CDR1 MDHEN, CDR2 SYDVKM. The CDR3 has 13 residues. This chain's CDR3 is CASKPSGGTEAFF. The CDR3 DNA reads as TGTGCCAGCAAACCTTCAGGGGGCACTGAAGCTTTCTTT.

The V and J genes are TRBV29-1 and TRBJ1-2, with 11 bases aligning to TRBD1. CDR1 and CDR2 from the germline V gene are SQVTM and ANQGSEA. Trimming took 3 bases from V and 8 from J; bases not matched to a gene: 14. The CDR3 extends over 16 amino acids. The CDR3 region has the DNA TGCAGCGTTGAGGGTCGGGGACAGGGGGACCGAGGGGGCTACACCTTC. It translates to CSVEGRGQGDRGGYTF.

This chain joins TRBV4-1 and TRBJ2-7; a weak D match, TRBD1 (6 bases). The CDR3 spans 13 residues. V lost 3 bases, J lost 3 bases, and 9 bases lay in between. Germline CDR1 and CDR2: MGHRA and YSYEKL. This CDR3 is CASSQSGVYEQYF. In DNA, the CDR3 is TGCGCCAGCAGCCAGTCAGGGGTCTACGAGCAGTACTTC.

This clone has only a few counts. This chain connects TRBV27 to TRBJ1-3; TRBD1 might be the D (5 bases). The CDR3 loop spans 14 amino acids. Germline V gene sequence: CDR1 MNHEY, CDR2 SMNVEV (reference sequence). V lost 1 base to trimming and J lost 2 bases, with 6 bases between them. DNA of the CDR3: TGTGCCAGCAGTTTATGGGGCCCTGGAAACACCATATATTTT. It specifies CASSLWGPGNTIYF.

J is TRBJ2-7 and V is TRBV6-5; possibly TRBD1 for D (6 bases). This CDR3 comprises 15 residues. V gave up 1 base and J gave up 0 bases, with 10 bases separating them. Germline V gene lookup returns CDR1 MNHEY and CDR2 SVGAGI. CDR3 sequence: CASSYFRTASYEQYF. Here the CDR3 DNA reads TGTGCCAGCAGTTACTTCCGGACAGCCTCCTACGAGCAGTACTTC.

The CDR3 bases are TGTGCCAGTAGTATTCAGAACACCGGGGAGCTGTTTTTT. As protein: CASSIQNTGELFF. V and J are TRBV19 and TRBJ2-2; D is unclear. V lost 3 bases and J lost 1, with 3 bases in between. From germline, CDR1 is LNHDA and CDR2 SQIVND (reference sequence). This CDR3 has 13 residues.

The V call is TRBV6-1, the J call TRBJ2-1, with 9 bases that match TRBD2. The V gene end was trimmed by 3 bases and the J gene end by 5 bases; junction bases not matched to a gene: 5. The V gene's germline CDR1 is MNHNS and CDR2 SASEGT. The CDR3 runs 15 residues. CDR3 residues: CASSELAGTHNEQFF. The CDR3 region has the DNA TGTGCCAGCAGTGAGCTAGCGGGAACCCACAATGAGCAGTTCTTC.

The V gene is TRBV9, the J gene TRBJ2-7; 7 bases align to TRBD1. CDR1 and CDR2 (germline): SGDLS, YYNGEE. With V trimmed by 4 bases and J by 1 base, 5 bases remained unmatched. The CDR3 length is 14 residues. The CDR3 nucleotides read TGTGCCAGCAGCCCACGGGACAGATCCTACGAGCAGTACTTC. Its translation is CASSPRDRSYEQYF.

The CDR3 protein is CAWSHLYEQYF. The CDR3 coding sequence is TGTGCCTGGAGCCATTTGTACGAGCAGTACTTC. This chain uses TRBV30 with TRBJ2-7; D is unclear. Germline V gene sequence: CDR1 GTSNPN, CDR2 SVGIG (reference sequence). V was trimmed by 3 bases and J by 4 bases, leaving 7 bases between them. CDR3 length equals 11 residues.

The chain has TRBV6-6 and TRBJ2-5; TRBD1 might be the D (6 bases). Germline CDR1 MNHNY, CDR2 SVGAGI (reference sequence). The CDR3 contains 13 residues. With 9 bases removed from V and 1 base from J, the gap between germline ends came to 12 bases. For the CDR3, the DNA is TGTGCCAGTTCACAGGGCACCCAAGAGACCCAGTACTTC. Translation gives CASSQGTQETQYF.

Written as DNA, the CDR3 is TGTGCCAGCAGCAGGGCGAACTATGGCTACACCTTC. Protein: CASSRANYGYTF. The chain links TRBV6-5 to TRBJ1-2; weak D call: TRBD1 (5 bases). Trimming took 6 bases from V and 2 from J, leaving 7 bases between them. Germline V CDR1 and CDR2: MNHEY, SVGAGI. The CDR3 has 12 amino acids.

This rearrangement joins TRBV5-1 to TRBJ2-1; D uncertain. The CDR3 has 15 residues. The V and J ends lost 0 bases and 0 bases respectively, with 7 bases between them. Per the germline V gene, CDR1 is SGHRS and CDR2 is YFSETQ. The CDR3 coding sequence is TGCGCCAGCAGCTTGGACATCCGCTCCTACAATGAGCAGTTCTTC. This gives the protein CASSLDIRSYNEQFF. Full variable domain (missing parts from reference TRBV5-1 and TRBJ2-1): KAGVTQTPRYLIKTRGQQVTLSCSPISGHRSVSWYQQTPGQGLQFLFEYFSETQRNKGNFPGRFSGRQFSNSRSEMNVSTLELGDSALYLCASSLDIRSYNEQFFGPGTRLTVL.

The chain uses TRBV6-5 and TRBJ1-2; 7 bases are a match to TRBD1. V shed 7 bases and J 4 bases; nucleotides not matched to a gene: 6. Germline CDR1 reads MNHEY; CDR2 reads SVGAGI. CDR3 length: 13 residues. The CDR3 spells CASTRDSSYGYTF. In nucleotides, the CDR3 is TGTGCCAGCACCCGGGACAGCTCCTATGGCTACACCTTC.

The V gene is TRBV28, the J gene TRBJ2-2; TRBD2 matches at 8 bases. The germline V gene has CDR1 MDHEN and CDR2 SYDVKM. Germline trimming cut 5 bases from V and 0 bases from J; bases unmatched to any gene: 5. CDR3 length equals 16 residues. CDR3 residues: CASSPPGLANTGELFF. The CDR3 DNA is TGTGCCAGCAGTCCCCCGGGACTAGCGAACACCGGGGAGCTGTTTTTT.

The CDR3 DNA reads as TGCGCCAGCAGCACCGGACAGATGAACACCGGGGAGCTGTTTTTT. Its translation: CASSTGQMNTGELFF. This rearrangement joins TRBV5-1 to TRBJ2-2, with D possibly being TRBD1 (6 bases). CDR1 and CDR2 (germline): SGHRS, YFSETQ. Trimming shortened V by 4 bases and J by 1 base, and 11 bases separated the two germline ends. This CDR3 spans 15 amino acids.

The V and J genes are TRBV11-2 and TRBJ1-4; D is unclear. V was shortened by 3 bases and J by 8 bases, with 22 bases between the two germline ends. The CDR3 loop spans 17 amino acids. Germline V gene lookup returns CDR1 SGHAT and CDR2 FQNNGV. CDR3 amino acids: CASSFSRGVSYGEKLFF. The CDR3, as DNA: TGTGCCAGCAGCTTTAGCCGGGGAGTCAGTTACGGGGAAAAACTGTTTTTT.

V is TRBV2 and J is TRBJ2-7; 10 positions agree with TRBD2. Germline loops: CDR1 SNHLY, CDR2 FYNNEI. V lost 4 bases to trimming and J lost 3 bases; unmatched junction nucleotides: 9. The CDR3 runs to 16 residues. The chain's CDR3 is CASSGGGLAAGYEQYF. As DNA, the CDR3 is TGTGCCAGCAGTGGAGGAGGACTAGCGGCAGGCTACGAGCAGTACTTC.

This chain joins TRBV7-9 and TRBJ2-7, with 8 bases lining up with TRBD1. The junction had 12 bases not matched to a gene; V was cut back by 5 bases and J by 0 bases. There are 17 residues in the CDR3. Germline CDR1 and CDR2: SEHNR and FQNEAQ (reference sequence). The CDR3 here is CASSRHKDRAFSYEQYF. The DNA for the CDR3 is TGTGCCAGCAGCCGCCACAAGGACAGGGCTTTCTCCTACGAGCAGTACTTC.

This chain joins TRBV30 and TRBJ1-3; D is uncertain. The V end lost 0 bases, the J end lost 2 bases, and 8 bases lay between the germline ends. This CDR3 comprises 14 residues. Germline values: CDR1 GTSNPN, CDR2 SVGIG (reference sequence). DNA for the CDR3: TGTGCCTGGAGTGTACATACAGCTGGAAACACCATATATTTT. It translates to CAWSVHTAGNTIYF.

The sample holds one count of this clone. The chain employs TRBV6-5 and TRBJ1-2; D unclear. The germline V gene encodes CDR1 MNHEY and CDR2 SVGAGI. This CDR3 region has 13 residues. The V end was cut by 0 bases, the J end by 7 bases, with 9 bases between. The CDR3 nucleotides read TGTGCCAGCAGTTACTCGGAGAGTCTTGGCTACACCTTC. The encoded protein is CASSYSESLGYTF.

The chain carries TRBV2 and TRBJ2-7; 7 bases agree with TRBD1. The germline CDR1 and CDR2 sequences are SNHLY and FYNNEI. V gave up 8 bases and J gave up 3 bases; unmatched junction bases: 4. The CDR3 is 12 amino acids. The CDR3 DNA follows: TGTGCCAGCCAGGGACAGAGCTACGAGCAGTACTTC. Amino acids: CASQGQSYEQYF.

This clone was seen a handful of times. V is TRBV30 and J is TRBJ1-6, with TRBD1 matching over 7 bases. J gave up 6 bases and V 2 bases, and 4 bases lay outside the gene matches. CDR1 is GTSNPN, CDR2 SVGIG, per germline (reference sequence). The CDR3 is 14 residues long. CDR3 sequence reads: CAWSKGQINSPLHF. The CDR3 DNA follows: TGTGCCTGGAGTAAGGGACAGATTAATTCACCCCTCCACTTT.

The DNA of the CDR3 is TGTGCCAGTAGTCCACAGAATTCACCCCTCCACTTT. It specifies CASSPQNSPLHF. V is TRBV19 and J is TRBJ1-6; D call uncertain. Germline V gene data show CDR1 as LNHDA and CDR2 as SQIVND (reference sequence). The CDR3 has 12 residues. Trimming shortened V by 5 bases and J by 7 bases, and 6 bases separated the two germline ends.

The chain has TRBV7-9 and TRBJ2-7; D is unresolved. The ends were cut back, 5 bases at V and 3 bases at J, with 5 bases in the middle. CDR1 and CDR2 (germline): SEHNR, FQNEAQ (reference sequence). The CDR3 runs to 11 residues. CDR3 bases: TGTGCCAGCAGCAACAACTACGAGCAGTACTTC. Encoded protein: CASSNNYEQYF.